A selection of T cell receptor beta chains follows, all from one sample in a study of cytomegalovirus exposure and HLA in healthy donors. Assay used: immunoSEQ multiplex PCR; TCRdb lists only in-frame clones, some missing. The profile shows hundreds of thousands of clones, 60% to 80% of them singletons. Material for sequencing was PBMCs. The receptors stem from a woman younger than 45 in good health and CMV-seronegative. The CDR3 runs from the conserved cysteine through the conserved F or W. D genes are given only for firm matches. Where a row states a size, it is once, few, many or the class of an expanded clone; other rows omit it.

j_call clone_size v_call d_call cdr3_aa cdr3_nt
TRBJ2-2 NA TRBV27 TRBD1 CASSLYHRLQGAGELFF TGTGCCAGCAGTTTATACCACCGCCTACAGGGGGCCGGGGAGCTGTTTTTT
TRBJ1-2 NA TRBV7-2 NA CASLYRGGPYGYTF TGTGCCAGTCTCTATCGGGGAGGGCCCTATGGCTACACCTTC
TRBJ2-3 NA TRBV9 NA CASSPGHPDTQYF TGTGCCAGCAGCCCGGGACACCCAGATACGCAGTATTTT
TRBJ2-3 NA TRBV6-5 TRBD2 CASSFVAGGTDTQYF TGTGCCAGCAGTTTCGTAGCGGGAGGCACAGATACGCAGTATTTT
TRBJ1-2 few TRBV9 NA CASSPDTYGYTF TGTGCCAGCAGCCCCGACACCTATGGCTACACCTTC
TRBJ2-2 few TRBV7-9 TRBD1 CASSFAAGGTGELFF TGTGCCAGCAGCTTTGCGGCAGGGGGAACCGGGGAGCTGTTTTTT
TRBJ1-1 NA TRBV10-3 NA CAISESRQGNTEAFF TGTGCCATCAGTGAGTCTCGGCAGGGCAACACTGAAGCTTTCTTT
TRBJ2-5 once TRBV5-4 NA CASSPSPETDYQETQYF TGTGCCAGCAGCCCCTCCCCCGAGACAGACTACCAAGAGACCCAGTACTTC
TRBJ2-7 NA TRBV6-5 TRBD2 CASSSRERGYYEQYF TGTGCCAGCAGCAGCCGAGAGCGGGGATACTACGAGCAGTACTTC
TRBJ1-1 NA TRBV6-5 NA CASSYGQTEAFF TGTGCCAGCAGTTACGGGCAAACTGAAGCTTTCTTT